These 5 T cell receptor beta chains were sequenced from one sample in a study of blood T cell repertoires in COVID-19. Only in-frame clones appear in the TCRdb table, and some are missing; sequencing was by immunoSEQ multiplex PCR. Of under 95,000 clones listed, about 90% are singletons. The specimen sequenced was peripheral blood. These receptors came from a human donor in a cohort sampled during active COVID-19.

This clone came up once. The V gene is TRBV3-1 (or the pseudogene TRBV3-2), the J gene TRBJ1-1, with D perhaps TRBD1 (6 bases). Trimming removed 0 bases at V and 2 bases at J, with 7 bases between. The CDR3 length is 14 residues. The V gene's germline CDR1 is LGHDT and CDR2 YNNKEL (reference sequence). CDR3 residues: CASSQEGHNTEAFF. CDR3 bases: TGTGCCAGCAGCCAAGAGGGACATAACACTGAAGCTTTCTTT.

This chain connects TRBV29-1 to TRBJ2-3; 11 positions match TRBD1. With V trimmed by 6 bases and J by 6 bases, 5 bases remained unmatched. The length of the CDR3 is 13 residues. The germline CDR1 and CDR2 sequences are SQVTM and ANQGSEA. The CDR3 DNA reads TGCAGCGTAGGGACAGGGGGTTCTGATACGCAGTATTTT. Its protein product is CSVGTGGSDTQYF.

V gene TRBV28 combines with J gene TRBJ2-2; D may be TRBD2 (5 bases). The CDR3 loop spans 13 amino acids. Trimming stripped 6 bases from V and 6 bases from J, with 11 bases between. Germline V gene lookup returns CDR1 MDHEN and CDR2 SYDVKM. CDR3 loop: CASSLGLPGELFF. DNA of the CDR3: TGTGCCAGCAGCCTCGGACTTCCCGGGGAGCTGTTTTTT. The whole variable domain, filled in from reference TRBV28 and TRBJ2-2, reads DVKVTQSSRYLVKRTGEKVFLECVQDMDHENMFWYRQDPGLGLRLIYFSYDVKMKEKGDIPEGYSVSREKKERFSLILESASTNQTSMYLCASSLGLPGELFFGEGSRLTVL.

The chain joins TRBV20-1 to TRBJ1-2, with D tentatively TRBD1 (6 bases). CDR3 length equals 11 residues. Trimming took off 6 bases at V and 5 bases at J, with 10 bases between the two ends. The V gene's germline CDR1 is DFQATT and CDR2 SNEGSKA (reference sequence). CDR3 amino acids: CSAGTGYGYTF. Written as DNA, the CDR3 is TGCAGTGCGGGTACAGGGTATGGCTACACCTTC.

V usage is TRBV6-5 and J usage is TRBJ2-7; D possibly corresponds to TRBD1 (5 bases). The V and J ends lost 4 bases and 7 bases respectively, with 14 bases between them. CDR3 length: 13 residues. Germline V gene data show CDR1 as MNHEY and CDR2 as SVGAGI. CDR3 sequence: CASSSPRVGEQYF. CDR3 coding DNA: TGTGCCAGCAGTTCCCCCAGGGTGGGGGAGCAGTACTTC.